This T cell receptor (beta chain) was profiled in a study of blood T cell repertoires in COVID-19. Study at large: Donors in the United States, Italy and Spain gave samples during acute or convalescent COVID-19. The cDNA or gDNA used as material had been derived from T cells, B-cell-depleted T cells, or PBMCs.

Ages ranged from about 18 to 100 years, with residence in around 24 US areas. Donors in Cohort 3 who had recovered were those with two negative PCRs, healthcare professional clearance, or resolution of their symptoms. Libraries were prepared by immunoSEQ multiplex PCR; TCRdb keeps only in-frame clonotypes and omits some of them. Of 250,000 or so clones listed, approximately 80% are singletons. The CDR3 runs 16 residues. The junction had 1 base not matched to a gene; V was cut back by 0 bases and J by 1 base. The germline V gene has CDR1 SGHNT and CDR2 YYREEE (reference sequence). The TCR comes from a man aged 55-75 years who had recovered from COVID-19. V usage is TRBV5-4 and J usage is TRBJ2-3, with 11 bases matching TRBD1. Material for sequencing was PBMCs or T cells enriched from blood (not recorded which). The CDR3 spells CASSLGGQGGTDTQYF. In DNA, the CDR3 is TGTGCCAGCAGCTTGGGGGGACAGGGGGGCACAGATACGCAGTATTTT.